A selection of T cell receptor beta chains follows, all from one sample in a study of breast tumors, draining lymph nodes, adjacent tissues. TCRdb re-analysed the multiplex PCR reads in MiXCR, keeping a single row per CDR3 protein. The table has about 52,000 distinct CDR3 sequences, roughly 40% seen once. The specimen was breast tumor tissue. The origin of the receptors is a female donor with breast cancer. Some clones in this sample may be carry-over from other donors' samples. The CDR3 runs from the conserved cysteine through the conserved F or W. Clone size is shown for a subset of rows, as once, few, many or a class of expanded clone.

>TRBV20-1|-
CSGLSRRGNTVDYNEQFF
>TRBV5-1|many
CASSFVNTGELFF
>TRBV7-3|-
CAGSPPGAAKDEQYF
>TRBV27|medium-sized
CASKKTGVTYEQYF
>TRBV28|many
CASSPGGSQETQYF
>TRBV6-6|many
CASIADRASEKLFF
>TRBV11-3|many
CASSLSAGLLGEQYF
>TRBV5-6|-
CASSLGPREDGSPLHF
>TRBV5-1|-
CASSAGVLTYEQYF
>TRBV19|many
CASSPDSYTEAFF
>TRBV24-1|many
CATSDLPQGTGELFF
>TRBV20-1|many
CSARLPQGGNYGYTF
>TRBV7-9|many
CASKLAAYYNEQFF
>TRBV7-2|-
CASSLWGPRAGFVLLHF
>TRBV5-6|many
CASAWANEQFF
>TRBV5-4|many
CASRPGAGVDSGNTIYF
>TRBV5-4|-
CASSFGRPTTTNEKLFF
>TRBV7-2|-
CASSSWGRQETQYF
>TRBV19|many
CASSTDSTGELFF
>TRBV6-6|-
CASAQGGKTQYF
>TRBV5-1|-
CASSSTGHYEKLFF
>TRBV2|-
CASIYTGRNTEAFF
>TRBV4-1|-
CASSPGRFSYEQYF
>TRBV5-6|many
CASSLSAGGPADTQYF
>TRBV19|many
CASSIRLSLAGTQYF
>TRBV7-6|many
CASSLALRSEQYF
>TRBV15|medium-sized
CATSRQQGHGGPQHF
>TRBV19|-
CASSTSLTNEKLFF
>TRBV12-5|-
CASGLVVTGGTGELFF
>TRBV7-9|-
CASSLVGGAHSYTF
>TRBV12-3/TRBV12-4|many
CASSSSYEQYF